The 24 T cell receptor beta chains below were found in one sample sequenced in a study of CD8+CD57+ T cells in acquired aplastic anemia. CD8+CD57+ cell expansion had been shown by flow cytometry in patients chosen for sequencing. Using genomic DNA as the template, TCR beta VDJ and CDR3 profiling was carried out. One entry per CDR3 protein results from TCRdb running MiXCR on the reads. In the table there are approximately 260,000 distinct CDR3 sequences, around 82% of which are singletons. Sequenced sample: sorted CD4+, CD8+, or CD8+CD57+ T cells (not recorded which) from PBMCs. The receptors shown here come from a human donor with aplastic anemia.

At least ten counts were recorded for this clonotype. The chain recombines TRBV12-3 or TRBV12-4 with TRBJ1-2; D ambiguous. Trimming removed 3 bases from V and 8 bases from J, with 10 bases in between. This CDR3 is 12 amino acids long. CDR3 sequence reads: CASSFSPGGYTF. DNA of the CDR3: TGTGCCAGCAGTTTTTCCCCGGGGGGCTACACCTTC.

This chain links TRBV7-9 with TRBJ2-7; D remains ambiguous. Germline CDR1 reads SEHNR; CDR2 reads FQNEAQ (reference sequence). The length of the CDR3 is 18 residues. With 4 bases removed from V and 1 base from J, the gap between germline ends came to 23 bases. The CDR3 sequence: CASSSRQLEETQSYEQYV. CDR3 bases: TGTGCCAGCAGCTCGCGGCAGTTGGAAGAGACCCAGTCCTACGAGCAGTACGTC.

The genes are TRBV9 and TRBJ2-1, with D perhaps TRBD2 (5 bases). Germline CDR1 SGDLS, CDR2 YYNGEE. The CDR3 sequence is 13 residues long. The germline V and J ends were trimmed by 5 bases and 14 bases, with 20 bases remaining between them. The CDR3 DNA reads as TGTGCCAGCAGTGAAGGAGGAATCCACACAGAGTTCTTC. Residues: CASSEGGIHTEFF. The full variable domain, with the rest looked up from reference TRBV9 and TRBJ2-1, is DSGVTQTPKHLITATGQRVTLRCSPRSGDLSVYWYQQSLDQGLQFLIQYYNGEERAKGNILERFSAQQFPDLHSELNLSSLELGDSALYFCASSEGGIHTEFFGPGTRLTVL.

With regard to this clonotype: A read error may produce the germline difference seen at one junction end. This chain joins TRBV7-8 and TRBJ2-3, with 7 bases aligning to TRBD1. CDR3 size: 14 residues. Germline V gives CDR1 SGHVS, CDR2 FQNEAQ. CDR3 in amino acids: CASSFHPDGTANSF. DNA of the CDR3: TGTGCCAGCAGCTTTCATCCAGACGGGACAGCCAATTCTTTT.

V is TRBV20-1 and J is TRBJ2-7; D may be TRBD2 (6 bases). The CDR3 loop spans 12 amino acids. V was cut by 2 bases and J by 3 bases, with 8 bases left in between. Germline V lookup: CDR1 DFQATT, CDR2 SNEGSKA (reference sequence). In nucleotides, the CDR3 is TGCAGTGCTAGAATGGGGGGCTACGAGCAGTACTTC. It codes for CSARMGGYEQYF.

The chain carries TRBV19 and TRBJ2-7; D may correspond to TRBD1 or TRBD2 (6 bases each). V gave up 2 bases and J gave up 3 bases, with 11 bases separating them. Germline V lookup: CDR1 LNHDA, CDR2 SQIVND (reference sequence). The length of the CDR3 is 14 residues. Here the CDR3 reads CASSISGGGYEQYF. The CDR3 DNA reads TGTGCCAGTAGTATAAGCGGAGGGGGCTACGAGCAGTACTTC.

About this clonotype itself: A junction boundary mismatches the germline segment, possibly from a read error. The V and J genes are TRBV19 and TRBJ1-6; D not resolved. Germline V lookup: CDR1 LNHDA, CDR2 SQIVND (reference sequence). The length of the CDR3 is 16 residues. The CDR3 reads CASSIASGAYNEQFLF. CDR3 DNA sequence: TGTGCCAGTAGTATAGCTAGCGGAGCCTACAATGAGCAGTTCCTCTTT.

This clonotype was recorded only once. Here the CDR3 reads CASSLDAGNYEQYV. CDR3 nucleotide sequence: TGCGCCAGCAGCTTGGATGCGGGAAACTACGAGCAGTACGTC. The chain employs TRBV5-1 and TRBJ2-7; perhaps TRBD2 as D (6 bases). V was shortened by 0 bases and J by 3 bases, with 10 bases between the two germline ends. Germline CDR1 reads SGHRS; CDR2 reads YFSETQ. The CDR3 is 14 residues long.

The CDR3 nucleotides read TGTGCCAGCAGCACAACGAGCGGCAATCAGCCCCAGCATTTT. This encodes CASSTTSGNQPQHF. The chain employs TRBV19 and TRBJ1-5; D not certain. Germline-derived CDR1 and CDR2 are LNHDA and SQIVND (reference sequence). The length of the CDR3 is 14 residues. V gave up 9 bases and J gave up 2 bases, with 14 bases separating them.

In DNA, the CDR3 is TGCAGTGCTAGAATGGGAGGCGGCTACACCTTC. Translation: CSARMGGGYTF. The V call is TRBV20-1, the J call TRBJ1-2, with unresolved D. Germline assignment: CDR1 DFQATT and CDR2 SNEGSKA (reference sequence). V was clipped by 2 bases and J by 8 bases, with 9 bases between them. The CDR3 totals 11 residues.

Written as DNA, the CDR3 is TGTGCCAGCAGCCTAGGGAGGGTCCCCTCTGGGGCAAACTTCTTT. This gives the protein CASSLGRVPSGANFF. V gene TRBV7-9 combines with J gene TRBJ1-1; tentatively, D is TRBD1 (5 bases). The V and J ends lost 5 bases and 14 bases respectively, with 27 bases between them. This CDR3 is built from 15 residues. Germline CDR1 and CDR2: SEHNR and FQNEAQ (reference sequence).

The chain joins TRBV7-2 to TRBJ2-6, with D perhaps matching TRBD2 (5 bases). Trimming removed 7 bases at V and 9 bases at J, with 25 bases between. CDR1 and CDR2 (germline): SGHTA, FQGNSA. The CDR3 has 17 residues. Here the CDR3 reads CASTLARVAAYGNVLTF. The CDR3 nucleotides read TGTGCCAGCACCCTAGCAAGGGTCGCCGCCTATGGCAACGTCCTGACTTTC. Based on the CDR3 plus reference TRBV7-2 and TRBJ2-6, the full variable domain is GAGVSQSPSNKVTEKGKDVELRCDPISGHTALYWYRQSLGQGLEFLIYFQGNSAPDKSGLPSDRFSAERTGGSVSTLTIQRTQQEDSAVYLCASTLARVAAYGNVLTFGAGSRLTVL.

Notes on this clonotype: Germline and junction disagree at one end, which may indicate a read error. The chain has TRBV9 and TRBJ2-3; TRBD1 might be the D (6 bases). The CDR3 is made up of 11 amino acids. Germline CDR1 reads SGDLS; CDR2 reads YYNGEE. This CDR3 is CASSESGAEYF. The CDR3 DNA is TGTGCCAGCAGCGAATCAGGGGCGGAGTATTTC.

This clonotype was found many times. This chain links TRBV7-9 with TRBJ2-1; 9 bases align to TRBD2. The germline CDR1 and CDR2 sequences are SEHNR and FQNEAQ (reference sequence). With V trimmed by 4 bases and J by 9 bases, 16 bases remained unmatched. This CDR3 has 17 residues. In nucleotides, the CDR3 is TGTGCCAGCAGCTCGCCGCCCGGGACTAGCTCGGTCGCTGAGCAGTTCTTC. Its translation is CASSSPPGTSSVAEQFF.

V is TRBV9 and J is TRBJ2-3; D not resolved. The CDR3 totals 14 residues. Trimming left V 0 bases short and J 7 bases short, with 12 bases between. CDR1 and CDR2 from the germline V gene are SGDLS and YYNGEE. The chain's CDR3 is CASSVGVSRNTQYF. The DNA for the CDR3 is TGTGCCAGCAGCGTAGGGGTATCGAGAAATACGCAGTATTTT.

The CDR3 protein is CASSIAYRGYTF. For the CDR3, the DNA is TGTGCCAGTAGTATAGCCTACAGAGGCTACACCTTC. J is TRBJ1-2 and V is TRBV7-8, with D unclear. The CDR3 covers 12 residues. The germline V gene encodes CDR1 SGHVS and CDR2 FQNEAQ. V lost 9 bases, J lost 8 bases, and 16 bases lay in between.

The rearrangement links TRBV19 to TRBJ1-1; the D gene is possibly TRBD1 (6 bases). Trimming took 5 bases from V and 4 from J, leaving 14 bases between them. This CDR3 region has 14 residues. The germline CDR1 and CDR2 sequences are LNHDA and SQIVND (reference sequence). Here the CDR3 reads CASSYLGAGTEAFF. CDR3 in DNA: TGTGCCAGTAGTTATTTGGGGGCAGGCACTGAAGCTTTCTTT.

The chain employs TRBV15 and TRBJ2-7; tentative D call: TRBD1 (5 bases). Germline CDR1 and CDR2: LNHNV and YYDKDF (reference sequence). This CDR3 region has 18 residues. Trimming stripped 1 base from V and 1 base from J, with 20 bases between. DNA of the CDR3: TGTGCCACCAGCAGAGGGCCAGACGAGACAGCCCTTTCCTACGAGCAGTACGTC. As protein: CATSRGPDETALSYEQYV.

In its sample, this clonotype was seen once. The V gene is TRBV15, the J gene TRBJ2-5; no clear D gene. In germline, CDR1 is LNHNV, CDR2 YYDKDF (reference sequence). This CDR3 contains 14 residues. The CDR3 spells CGTSRGSEEETQYF. The CDR3 DNA follows: TGTGGTACCAGCAGAGGCAGCGAGGAAGAGACCCAGTACTTC.

V gene TRBV5-6 combines with J gene TRBJ1-5; a weak D match, TRBD1 (6 bases). CDR1 SGHDT and CDR2 YYEEEE come from the germline V gene. Trimming removed 8 bases at V and 3 bases at J, with 18 bases between. The CDR3 is made up of 15 amino acids. The CDR3 here is CASSMYRGYNQPQHF. In DNA, the CDR3 is TGTGCCAGTAGCATGTATAGGGGGTACAATCAGCCCCAGCATTTT.

The gene calls are TRBV11-2 and TRBJ1-2, with a possible D match to TRBD1 (5 bases). V was shortened by 4 bases and J by 7 bases, with 13 bases between the two germline ends. Germline CDR1 SGHAT, CDR2 FQNNGV. This CDR3 is 13 amino acids long. The CDR3 sequence is CASSSIDRGGYTF. Written as DNA, the CDR3 is TGTGCCAGCAGCTCAATCGACAGAGGTGGCTACACCTTC.

This clonotype occurred once. The chain joins TRBV7-9 to TRBJ1-2; unclear D gene. The CDR3 is 15 amino acids. The V and J ends lost 5 bases and 14 bases respectively, with 27 bases between them. Germline values: CDR1 SEHNR, CDR2 FQNEAQ (reference sequence). The CDR3 here is CASSEGLAATYGQTF. The CDR3 bases are TGTGCCAGCAGCGAAGGACTAGCGGCCACCTACGGCCAGACCTTC.

The V gene is TRBV9, the J gene TRBJ2-7; the D is unclear. The CDR3 extends over 18 amino acids. The V end was cut by 3 bases, the J end by 1 base, with 23 bases between. In germline, CDR1 is SGDLS, CDR2 YYNGEE. For the CDR3, the DNA is TGTGCCAGCAGCGCTCCTCCAAGCGCCACGCAGCATTCCTACGAGCAGTACGTC. Its translation is CASSAPPSATQHSYEQYV.

For this clonotype: The CDR3 does not end in the conserved phenylalanine or tryptophan, so this is likely a read error. The rearrangement uses TRBV10-3 and TRBJ2-1; D is ambiguous. Germline V gives CDR1 ENHRY, CDR2 SYGVKD. Trimming took 7 bases from V and 9 from J, leaving 13 bases between them. The CDR3 spans 12 residues. The DNA of the CDR3 is TGTGCCATCACCCAAGGGCACATTGAGCAGTTCTCC. It translates to CAITQGHIEQFS.